This TCR beta chain was retrieved from a study of blood T cell repertoires in COVID-19. Study overall: Sites in the United States, Italy and Spain provided acute and convalescent COVID-19 samples.

Authors' data handling: By means of reference gene primer amplification, nucleated cell counts were estimated. The protocol was immunoSEQ multiplex PCR, while the TCRdb copy is restricted to in-frame clones and leaves out a portion. V and J calls and clone size come straight from that table; D and trimming were deduced from the DNA. This repertoire shows 90,000 to 120,000 clones, 91% found once; its top ten account for 6%. The sequence was obtained from a human donor in a cohort sampled during active COVID-19. Sequencing was performed on peripheral blood.

Here the CDR3 reads CASSYRGSQPQHF. The CDR3 DNA sequence: TGTGCCAGCAGCTACAGGGGTTCACAGCCCCAGCATTTT. This chain uses TRBV28 with TRBJ1-5; 7 nucleotides match TRBD1. The length of the CDR3 is 13 residues. The J segment lost 7 bases and the V segment lost 6 bases, leaving 6 bases of the junction unmatched. CDR1 and CDR2 from the germline V gene are MDHEN and SYDVKM.